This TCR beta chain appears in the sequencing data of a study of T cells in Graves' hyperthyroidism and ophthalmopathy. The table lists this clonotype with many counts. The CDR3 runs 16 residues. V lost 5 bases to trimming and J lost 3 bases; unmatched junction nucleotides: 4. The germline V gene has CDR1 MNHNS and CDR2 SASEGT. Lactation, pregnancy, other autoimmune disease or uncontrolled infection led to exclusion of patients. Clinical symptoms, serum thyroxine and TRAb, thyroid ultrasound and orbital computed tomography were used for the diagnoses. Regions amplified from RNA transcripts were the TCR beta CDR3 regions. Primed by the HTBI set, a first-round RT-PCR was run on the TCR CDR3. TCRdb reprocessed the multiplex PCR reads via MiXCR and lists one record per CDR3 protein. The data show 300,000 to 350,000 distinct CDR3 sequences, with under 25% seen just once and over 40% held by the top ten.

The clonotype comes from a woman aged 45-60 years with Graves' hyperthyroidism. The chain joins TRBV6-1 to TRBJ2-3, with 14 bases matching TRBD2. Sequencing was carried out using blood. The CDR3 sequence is CASSTRTSGRTDTQYF. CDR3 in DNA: TGTGCCAGCAGTACGCGGACTAGCGGGAGGACAGATACGCAGTATTTT.